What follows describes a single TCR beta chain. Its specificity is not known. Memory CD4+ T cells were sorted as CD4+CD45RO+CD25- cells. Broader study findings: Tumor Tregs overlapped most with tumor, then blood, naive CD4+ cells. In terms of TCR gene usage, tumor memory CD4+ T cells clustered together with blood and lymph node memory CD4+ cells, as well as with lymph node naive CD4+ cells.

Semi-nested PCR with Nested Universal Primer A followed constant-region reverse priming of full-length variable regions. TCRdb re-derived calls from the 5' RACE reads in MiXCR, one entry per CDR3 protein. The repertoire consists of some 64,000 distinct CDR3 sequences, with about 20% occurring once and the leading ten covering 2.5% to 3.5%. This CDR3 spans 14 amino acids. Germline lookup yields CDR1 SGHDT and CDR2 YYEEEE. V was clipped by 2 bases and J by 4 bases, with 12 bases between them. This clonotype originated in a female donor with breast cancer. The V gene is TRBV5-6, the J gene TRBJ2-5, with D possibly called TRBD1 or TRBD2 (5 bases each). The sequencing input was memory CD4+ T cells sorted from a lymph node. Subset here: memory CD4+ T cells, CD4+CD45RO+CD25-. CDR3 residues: CASSFRAGTETQYF. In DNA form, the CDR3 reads TGTGCCAGCAGCTTCAGGGCAGGGACAGAGACCCAGTACTTC.